These 22 T cell receptor beta chains came from one sample sequenced in a study of cytomegalovirus exposure and HLA in healthy donors. The table came from immunoSEQ multiplex PCR; TCRdb's copy has only in-frame clones and leaves some out. The data show 200,000 to 250,000 clones, about 90% seen once. The specimen was PBMCs. Every receptor here comes from a man aged 18 to 30 in good health and CMV-seropositive.

This clone appeared a few times. This rearrangement joins TRBV7-2 to TRBJ1-1; no firm D call. Between the trimmed V and J ends, which lost 0 bases and 7 bases, there was a span of 6 bases. This CDR3 is built from 12 residues. From germline, CDR1 is SGHTA and CDR2 FQGNSA. The CDR3 reads CASSLAWGEAFF. The CDR3, as DNA: TGTGCCAGCAGCTTAGCATGGGGTGAAGCTTTCTTT.

The rearrangement uses TRBV2 and TRBJ2-7, with D perhaps TRBD2 (6 bases). Trimming took off 0 bases at V and 1 base at J, with 16 bases between the two ends. Germline values: CDR1 SNHLY, CDR2 FYNNEI. CDR3 length equals 17 residues. The CDR3 nucleotides are TGTGCCAGCAGTGAAGCTGGAACACCCGGGGGTTCCTACGAGCAGTACTTC. Its translation is CASSEAGTPGGSYEQYF.

This chain connects TRBV5-1 to TRBJ2-2, with TRBD2 as a possible D gene (6 bases). The CDR3 spans 14 residues. Germline V lookup: CDR1 SGHRS, CDR2 YFSETQ. V was clipped by 4 bases and J by 3 bases, with 10 bases between them. Here the CDR3 reads CASSKGGDTGELFF. In DNA form, the CDR3 reads TGCGCCAGCAGCAAGGGAGGCGACACCGGGGAGCTGTTTTTT.

The chain employs TRBV6-1 and TRBJ1-5, with a tentative D call TRBD1 (5 bases). In germline, CDR1 is MNHNS, CDR2 SASEGT. This CDR3 comprises 13 residues. V was pared by 5 bases and J by 4 bases, with 9 bases between. The chain's CDR3 is CASSTDKNQPQHF. As DNA, the CDR3 is TGTGCCAGCAGTACGGACAAGAATCAGCCCCAGCATTTT.

The chain combines TRBV6-1 with TRBJ2-6; possibly TRBD1 for D (6 bases). The CDR3 runs to 14 residues. The germline V gene has CDR1 MNHNS and CDR2 SASEGT. The V and J ends lost 9 bases and 2 bases respectively, with 11 bases between them. Written as DNA, the CDR3 is TGTGCCAGTACGAGACAGGCTGGGGCCAACGTCCTGACTTTC. It is translated as CASTRQAGANVLTF.

The V and J genes are TRBV5-1 and TRBJ2-3, with D maybe TRBD2 (6 bases). Germline V gene sequence: CDR1 SGHRS, CDR2 YFSETQ. The CDR3 runs to 16 residues. V lost 2 bases, J lost 0 bases, and 13 bases lay in between. For the CDR3, the DNA is TGCGCCAGCAGCTTTGGTCTAGCGCCGAGCACAGATACGCAGTATTTT. It codes for CASSFGLAPSTDTQYF. The full variable domain, completed using reference TRBV5-1 and TRBJ2-3, is KAGVTQTPRYLIKTRGQQVTLSCSPISGHRSVSWYQQTPGQGLQFLFEYFSETQRNKGNFPGRFSGRQFSNSRSEMNVSTLELGDSALYLCASSFGLAPSTDTQYFGPGTRLTVL.

This clone was counted ten times or more. This chain uses TRBV27 with TRBJ1-1, with a possible D match to TRBD1 (6 bases). The CDR3 spans 16 residues. V was pared by 0 bases and J by 3 bases, with 14 bases between. The germline V gene encodes CDR1 MNHEY and CDR2 SMNVEV (reference sequence). The CDR3 loop reads CASSLSKGDMDTEAFF. The CDR3 DNA is TGTGCCAGCAGTTTATCTAAGGGGGATATGGACACTGAAGCTTTCTTT.

The CDR3: CASSQDSSRAETQYF. The CDR3 DNA reads TGTGCCAGCAGCCAAGATTCCAGCCGAGCGGAGACCCAGTACTTC. The gene calls are TRBV4-2 and TRBJ2-5; the D is unclear. With 0 bases removed from V and 5 bases from J, the gap between germline ends came to 13 bases. Germline loops: CDR1 LGHNA, CDR2 YNFKEQ. The CDR3 length is 15 residues.

The chain combines TRBV5-1 with TRBJ2-7; D not resolved. V dropped 2 bases and J dropped 3 bases, with 12 bases sitting between them. CDR3 length equals 14 residues. Germline CDR1 SGHRS, CDR2 YFSETQ. CDR3 sequence reads: CASSLAGSLYEQYF. DNA of the CDR3: TGCGCCAGCAGCTTAGCCGGGTCCCTCTACGAGCAGTACTTC.

In its sample, this clone was seen a few times. V and J are TRBV7-2 and TRBJ1-1; D is unresolved. CDR1 SGHTA and CDR2 FQGNSA come from the germline V gene. The CDR3 runs to 16 residues. Trimming stripped 1 base from V and 1 base from J, with 13 bases between. The CDR3 region is CASSLDPGQRNTEAFF. CDR3 sequence (DNA): TGTGCCAGCAGCTTAGATCCCGGGCAACGGAACACTGAAGCTTTCTTT. Full variable domain (rest looked up from reference TRBV7-2 and TRBJ1-1): GAGVSQSPSNKVTEKGKDVELRCDPISGHTALYWYRQSLGQGLEFLIYFQGNSAPDKSGLPSDRFSAERTGGSVSTLTIQRTQQEDSAVYLCASSLDPGQRNTEAFFGQGTRLTVV.

The CDR3, as DNA: TGTGCCAGCATCTCTCGGGGGCTCCGGGAAGCTTTCTTT. This gives the protein CASISRGLREAFF. This sequence joins TRBV27 and TRBJ1-1, with a weak D call TRBD1 (6 bases). Per the germline V gene, CDR1 is MNHEY and CDR2 is SMNVEV (reference sequence). This CDR3 has 13 residues. The V gene lost 7 bases and the J gene lost 8 bases, with 17 bases spanning the gap.

This chain links TRBV19 with TRBJ2-1; D is unclear. This CDR3 comprises 14 residues. V shed 3 bases and J shed 0 bases, with 6 bases lying between them. From germline, CDR1 is LNHDA and CDR2 SQIVND (reference sequence). The DNA of the CDR3 is TGTGCCAGTAGTATCAGTAGCTCCTACAATGAGCAGTTCTTC. This gives the protein CASSISSSYNEQFF.

The chain carries TRBV7-3 and TRBJ2-7; TRBD1 matches 10 bases. The CDR3 totals 15 residues. The junction had 5 bases not matched to a gene; V was cut back by 5 bases and J by 1 base. From germline, CDR1 is SGHTA and CDR2 FQGTGA. The CDR3 DNA is TGTGCCAGCAGCAAAGGACAGGGGGAGTCCTACGAGCAGTACTTC. Amino acids: CASSKGQGESYEQYF.

This sequence joins TRBV7-3 and TRBJ2-7; TRBD1 might be the D (6 bases). V was cut by 5 bases and J by 3 bases, with 11 bases left in between. CDR3 length: 13 residues. Per the germline V gene, CDR1 is SGHTA and CDR2 is FQGTGA. CDR3 region: CASSLGQNYEQYF. DNA of the CDR3: TGTGCCAGCAGCCTAGGACAGAACTACGAGCAGTACTTC.

The genes are TRBV9 and TRBJ2-4, with a possible D match to TRBD2 (5 bases). V lost 0 bases and J lost 3, with 7 bases in between. Germline V gene lookup returns CDR1 SGDLS and CDR2 YYNGEE. This CDR3 is built from 14 residues. The CDR3: CASSVDEGKNIQYF. The CDR3 coding sequence is TGTGCCAGCAGCGTAGACGAGGGCAAAAACATTCAGTACTTC.

The rearrangement joins TRBV2 to TRBJ1-4; D not resolved. V gave up 9 bases and J gave up 8 bases, with 13 bases separating them. The CDR3 covers 12 residues. Per the germline V gene, CDR1 is SNHLY and CDR2 is FYNNEI. CDR3 region: CARQRSGEKLFF. CDR3 DNA: TGTGCCAGACAGCGCTCGGGCGAAAAACTGTTTTTT.

The rearrangement joins TRBV18 to TRBJ2-1; 11 nucleotides line up with TRBD2. The germline CDR1 and CDR2 sequences are KGHSH and LQKENI. V gave up 2 bases and J gave up 7 bases; unmatched junction bases: 4. The length of the CDR3 is 15 residues. CDR3 nucleotide sequence: TGTGCCAGCTCACCAGGCCCTAGCGGGGGGAATGAGCAGTTCTTC. This codes for CASSPGPSGGNEQFF.

V usage is TRBV15 and J usage is TRBJ2-7; the D is unclear. Trimming took 3 bases from V and 5 from J, leaving 14 bases between them. Germline CDR1 reads LNHNV; CDR2 reads YYDKDF (reference sequence). The CDR3 runs to 14 residues. CDR3 amino acids: CATSRSESTDEQYF. As DNA, the CDR3 is TGTGCCACCAGCAGGTCCGAAAGTACCGACGAGCAGTACTTC.

The CDR3, as DNA: TGTGCCAGTAGTATACCGGGTTTTGGCTATGGCTACACCTTC. It codes for CASSIPGFGYGYTF. The rearrangement links TRBV19 to TRBJ1-2; no clear D. This CDR3 spans 14 amino acids. V was clipped by 2 bases and J by 4 bases, with 11 bases between them. The V gene's germline CDR1 is LNHDA and CDR2 SQIVND (reference sequence).

The V and J genes are TRBV28 and TRBJ1-5, with D hard to call. V lost 7 bases, J lost 4 bases, and 17 bases lay in between. Germline CDR1 and CDR2: MDHEN and SYDVKM. The CDR3 has 15 residues. CDR3 in DNA: TGTGCCAGCATTGTCGGAGGGCCCCCTAATCAGCCCCAGCATTTT. Protein product: CASIVGGPPNQPQHF.

The chain links TRBV4-3 to TRBJ2-7; D gene unclear. Germline V gives CDR1 LGHNA, CDR2 YSLEER. The V gene lost 2 bases and the J gene lost 1 base, with 12 bases spanning the gap. The CDR3 loop spans 15 amino acids. The CDR3: CASSQRSQVSYEQYF. As DNA, the CDR3 is TGCGCCAGCAGCCAACGGAGCCAGGTTTCCTACGAGCAGTACTTC.

On this clone itself: The same CDR3 also results from other DNA sequences found in this sample. J is TRBJ1-1 and V is TRBV27; D might be TRBD1 (5 bases). Germline values: CDR1 MNHEY, CDR2 SMNVEV (reference sequence). Trimming left V 2 bases short and J 4 bases short, with 8 bases between. There are 13 residues in the CDR3. CDR3 protein: CASSLLGGTEAFF. CDR3 DNA: TGTGCCAGCAGTTTACTGGGGGGCACTGAAGCTTTCTTT.